The source of this TCR beta chain is a study of blood T cell repertoires in COVID-19 (TCRdb year 2020). With regard to the full study: The collaborator samples originated in the United States, Italy and Spain and spanned the acute and convalescent phases of COVID-19. The prospective study material was composed of cDNA or gDNA derived from T cells, B-cell-depleted T cells, or PBMCs. Subjects who had been exposed to COVID-19, were actively infected with it, or had recovered from it provided the deeply sampled blood TCRbeta repertoires that made up the dataset. The repertoires were released in a freely available public database intended as a resource for research on the immune response to SARS-CoV-2. The samples were drawn from two sources: the first 160 participants of the ongoing ImmuneRACE study, and fewer than 1,500 subjects contributed by 6 global collaborators. The sample metadata nearly always contained a de-identified subject ID, COVID-19 status, age in years and sex. Where available, HLA class I and class II types were obtained from metadata supplied by the sample provider rather than from assay-based typing. Findings and caveats that apply to the study as a whole: The amount of clinical and demographic metadata varied by source and participant and was provided uncurated.

TCRbeta CDR3 regions were amplified from genomic DNA by means of the immunoSEQ Assay, a bias-controlled multiplex PCR. The source study handled its data this way. The number of nucleated cells in each sample was estimated by amplification of reference gene primers within the assay. Sequence reads were collapsed and filtered to measure the absolute abundance of every unique TCRbeta CDR3 rearrangement. Productive Simpson clonality was computed per sample as the square root of Simpson's diversity index over productive rearrangements. What TCRdb holds here is the immuneACCESS table cut down to in-frame rearrangements. Part of the clones is not present; checked against another copy, under half of the missing clones reflect an unresolved V gene, and the others are unexplained. D and trimming come from the DNA, and the V and J calls and clone size come from that table. Here the sample has fewer than 130,000 clones; roughly 76% occur a single time. More than 7.5% of the sample lies in the top ten.

Each collaborating institution followed its own protocols to collect whole blood in K2EDTA tubes. Collaborator samples were shipped for TCRbeta analysis as frozen whole blood, isolated PBMCs, or DNA extracted from either sample type. About this clone itself: Its recognized antigen is unknown. No quality values exist for individual bases; no much larger clone is one base distant.

From cysteine to phenylalanine, the CDR3 is 14 amino acids long. The CDR3 DNA has 42 bases and is translated from base 1. V loses 5 bases of germline sequence and J loses 1 base, and the interval between the two ends is 8 bases. CDR1 and CDR2 are read off the germline V gene as SGHTA and FQGNSA. The V and J segments used are TRBV7-2 and TRBJ2-2; the D gene is possibly TRBD1, with 5 bases matching. The clonotype comes from a woman aged 55 to 70 with acute or convalescent COVID-19. What was sequenced was peripheral blood. The CDR3 sequence is CASSAQGNTGELFF. The sequenced DNA is TGTGCCAGCAGCGCGCAGGGGAACACCGGGGAGCTGTTTTTT.